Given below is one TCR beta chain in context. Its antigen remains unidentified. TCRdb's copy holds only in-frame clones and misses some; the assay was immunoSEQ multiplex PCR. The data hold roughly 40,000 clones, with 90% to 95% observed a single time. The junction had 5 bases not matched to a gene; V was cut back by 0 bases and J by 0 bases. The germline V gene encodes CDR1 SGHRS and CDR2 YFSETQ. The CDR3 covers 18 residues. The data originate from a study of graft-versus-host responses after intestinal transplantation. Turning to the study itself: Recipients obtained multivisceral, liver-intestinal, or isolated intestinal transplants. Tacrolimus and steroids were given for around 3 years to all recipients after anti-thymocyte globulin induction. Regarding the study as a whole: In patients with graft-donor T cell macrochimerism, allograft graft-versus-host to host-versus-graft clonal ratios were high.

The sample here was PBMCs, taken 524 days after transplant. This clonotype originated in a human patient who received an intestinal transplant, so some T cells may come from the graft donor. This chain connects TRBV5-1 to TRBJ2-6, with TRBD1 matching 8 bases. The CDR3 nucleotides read TGCGCCAGCAGCTTGGACGGACAGGGAGTCTCTGGGGCCAACGTCCTGACTTTC. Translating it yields CASSLDGQGVSGANVLTF.